The entry that follows covers one T cell receptor (beta chain) sequence. Unmatched junction bases numbered 7, after V lost 6 bases and J lost 5 bases. The length of the CDR3 is 15 residues. The germline V gene has CDR1 LNHDA and CDR2 SQIVND (reference sequence). These data come from a study of cytomegalovirus exposure and HLA in healthy donors. Whole-study context: According to later analysis, the same platform produced the approximately 120 validation and several hundred first-cohort repertoires.

The table came from immunoSEQ multiplex PCR; TCRdb's copy has only in-frame clones and leaves some out. The sample has more than 70,000 clones, 90% to 97% seen once. Sequenced input: PBMCs. The chain is built from TRBV19 and TRBJ2-1; 10 bases are a match to TRBD2. This clonotype was obtained from a young man in good health and CMV-seropositive. The CDR3 is CASRLAGRGNNEQFF. CDR3 sequence (DNA): TGTGCCAGTAGACTAGCGGGGAGGGGAAACAATGAGCAGTTCTTC. The entire variable domain, with the rest obtained from reference TRBV19 and TRBJ2-1, is as follows: DGGITQSPKYLFRKEGQNVTLSCEQNLNHDAMYWYRQDPGQGLRLIYYSQIVNDFQKGDIAEGYSVSREKKESFPLTVTSAQKNPTAFYLCASRLAGRGNNEQFFGPGTRLTVL.